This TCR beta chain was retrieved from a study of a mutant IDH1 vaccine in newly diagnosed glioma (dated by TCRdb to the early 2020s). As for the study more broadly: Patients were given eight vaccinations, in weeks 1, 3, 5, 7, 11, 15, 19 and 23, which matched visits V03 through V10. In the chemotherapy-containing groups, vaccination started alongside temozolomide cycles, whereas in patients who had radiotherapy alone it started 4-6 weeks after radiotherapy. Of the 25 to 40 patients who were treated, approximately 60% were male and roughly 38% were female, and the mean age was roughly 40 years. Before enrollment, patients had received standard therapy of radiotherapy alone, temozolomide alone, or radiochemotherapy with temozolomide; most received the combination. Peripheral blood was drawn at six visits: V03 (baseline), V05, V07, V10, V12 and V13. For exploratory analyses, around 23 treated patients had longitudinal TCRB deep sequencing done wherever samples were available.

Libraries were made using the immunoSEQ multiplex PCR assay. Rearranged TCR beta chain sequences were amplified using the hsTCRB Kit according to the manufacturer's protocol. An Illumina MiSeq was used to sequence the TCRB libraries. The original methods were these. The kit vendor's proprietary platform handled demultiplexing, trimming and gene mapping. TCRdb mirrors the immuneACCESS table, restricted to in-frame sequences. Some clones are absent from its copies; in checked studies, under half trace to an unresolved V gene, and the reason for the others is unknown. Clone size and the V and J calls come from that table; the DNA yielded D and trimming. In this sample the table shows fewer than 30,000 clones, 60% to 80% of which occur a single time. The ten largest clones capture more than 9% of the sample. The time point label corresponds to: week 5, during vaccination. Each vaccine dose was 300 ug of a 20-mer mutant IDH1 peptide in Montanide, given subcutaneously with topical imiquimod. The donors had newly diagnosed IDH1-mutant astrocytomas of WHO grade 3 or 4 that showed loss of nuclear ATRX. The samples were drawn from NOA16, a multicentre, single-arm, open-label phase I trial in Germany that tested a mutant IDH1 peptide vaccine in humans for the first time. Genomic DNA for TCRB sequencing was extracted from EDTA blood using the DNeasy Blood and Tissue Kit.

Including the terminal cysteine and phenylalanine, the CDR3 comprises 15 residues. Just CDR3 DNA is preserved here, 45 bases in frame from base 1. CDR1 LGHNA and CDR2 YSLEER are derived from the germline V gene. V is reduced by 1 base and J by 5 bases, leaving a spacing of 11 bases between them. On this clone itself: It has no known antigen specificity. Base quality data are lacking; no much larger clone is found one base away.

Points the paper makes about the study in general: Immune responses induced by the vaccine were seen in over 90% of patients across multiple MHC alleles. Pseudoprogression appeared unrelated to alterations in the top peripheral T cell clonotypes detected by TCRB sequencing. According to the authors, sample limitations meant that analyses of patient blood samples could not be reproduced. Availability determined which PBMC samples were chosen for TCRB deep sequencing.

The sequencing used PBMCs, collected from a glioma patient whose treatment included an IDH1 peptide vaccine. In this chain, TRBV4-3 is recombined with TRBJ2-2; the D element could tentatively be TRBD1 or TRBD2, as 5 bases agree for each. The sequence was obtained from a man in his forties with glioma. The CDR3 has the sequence CASSQARGETGELFF. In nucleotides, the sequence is TGCGCCAGCAGCCAAGCGAGGGGAGAGACCGGGGAGCTGTTTTTT.